These 10 T cell receptor beta chains share one sample of origin, sequenced in a study of T cell responses to AZD1222 COVID-19 vaccine. Some clones are missing from TCRdb's copy, which holds only in-frame ones; the method was immunoSEQ multiplex PCR. The data contain 250,000 to 300,000 clones, 94% of them singletons. Specimen: peripheral blood, collected 28 days after the second AZD1222 dose. Receptors originate from an adult who received the AZD1222 COVID-19 vaccine.

In its sample, this clone was seen many times. The gene calls are TRBV9 and TRBJ1-6, with D uncertain. This CDR3 is built from 15 residues. The V end was cut by 4 bases, the J end by 1 base, with 9 bases between. Germline V gene lookup returns CDR1 SGDLS and CDR2 YYNGEE. The CDR3 DNA is TGTGCCAGCAGCCGTTTAGGGTCCTATAATTCACCCCTCCACTTT. It codes for CASSRLGSYNSPLHF.

The chain carries TRBV9 and TRBJ2-2; D gene ambiguous. V shed 3 bases and J shed 1 base, with 16 bases lying between them. Germline V lookup: CDR1 SGDLS, CDR2 YYNGEE. The CDR3 extends over 17 amino acids. The CDR3 region is CASSDNHRGKNTGELFF. Written as DNA, the CDR3 is TGTGCCAGCAGCGATAATCACAGAGGCAAGAACACCGGGGAGCTGTTTTTT.

The chain recombines TRBV6-2 or TRBV6-3 with TRBJ2-1; 8 nucleotides line up with TRBD2. With V trimmed by 7 bases and J by 6 bases, 11 bases remained unmatched. Germline values: CDR1 MNHEY, CDR2 SVGEGT. There are 15 residues in the CDR3. The CDR3 protein is CASTPRRGTSNEQFF. CDR3 coding DNA: TGTGCCAGCACCCCTCGCCGGGGGACTAGCAATGAGCAGTTCTTC.

This chain joins TRBV28 and TRBJ2-3, with a possible D match to TRBD2 (6 bases). The ends were cut back, 6 bases at V and 6 bases at J, with 28 bases in the middle. CDR1 and CDR2 (germline): MDHEN, SYDVKM. This CDR3 region has 18 residues. The CDR3 coding sequence is TGTGCCAGCAGCTATCCTCTCTGGGGGGAGGAGTTGATGGATACGCAGTATTTT. It specifies CASSYPLWGEELMDTQYF. Full variable domain (rest looked up from reference TRBV28 and TRBJ2-3): DVKVTQSSRYLVKRTGEKVFLECVQDMDHENMFWYRQDPGLGLRLIYFSYDVKMKEKGDIPEGYSVSREKKERFSLILESASTNQTSMYLCASSYPLWGEELMDTQYFGPGTRLTVL.

To note about this clone: One end of the junction is discordant with germline, which a read error may explain. V usage is TRBV11-1 and J usage is TRBJ2-5; unclear D gene. The CDR3 is 13 amino acids. CDR1 SGHAT and CDR2 FQDESV come from the germline V gene (reference sequence). The CDR3 is CASSPGRREAQYF. The CDR3, as DNA: TGTGCCAGCAGCCCCGGGCGAAGAGAGGCCCAGTACTTC.

This sequence joins TRBV28 and TRBJ1-2, with unresolved D. V gave up 1 base and J gave up 4 bases, with 10 bases separating them. CDR3 length: 14 residues. Germline V gives CDR1 MDHEN, CDR2 SYDVKM. CDR3: CASSLLPGSYGYTF. In nucleotides, the CDR3 is TGTGCCAGCAGTTTATTACCGGGCTCCTATGGCTACACCTTC.

The chain combines TRBV6-6 with TRBJ1-3; D uncertain. Looked up from germline, CDR1 is MNHNY and CDR2 is SVGAGI (reference sequence). The CDR3 spans 14 residues. V lost 9 bases and J 0 bases, leaving 12 bases between the germline ends. The CDR3 coding sequence is TGTGCCAGTTGCTACAGTTCCTCTGGAAACACCATATATTTT. Translation: CASCYSSSGNTIYF.

The chain uses TRBV7-3 and TRBJ2-2; the match to TRBD2 covers 12 bases. The CDR3 length is 17 residues. Per the germline V gene, CDR1 is SGHTA and CDR2 is FQGTGA. Trimming at V came to 0 bases and at J to 5 bases, leaving 4 bases not matched to a gene. In DNA form, the CDR3 reads TGTGCCAGCAGCTTAACGGCGCTAGCGGGAGGGACCGGGGAGCTGTTTTTT. This translates into CASSLTALAGGTGELFF.

The chain is built from TRBV6-6 and TRBJ1-5; D perhaps matches TRBD1 (6 bases). Germline V gives CDR1 MNHNY, CDR2 SVGAGI (reference sequence). The CDR3 loop spans 15 amino acids. The ends were cut back, 6 bases at V and 0 bases at J, with 12 bases in the middle. As DNA, the CDR3 is TGTGCCAGCAGATGGACAGAAACTAGCAATCAGCCCCAGCATTTT. This translates into CASRWTETSNQPQHF.

This clone was picked up one time. The CDR3 is CASSLEVDTEAFF. Written as DNA, the CDR3 is TGCGCCAGCAGCTTGGAGGTGGACACTGAAGCTTTCTTT. J is TRBJ1-1 and V is TRBV5-1; D is unresolved. This CDR3 is built from 13 residues. The V end lost 0 bases, the J end lost 3 bases, and 6 bases lay between the germline ends. Germline-derived CDR1 and CDR2 are SGHRS and YFSETQ.